This T cell receptor beta chain was captured by sequencing in a study of blood T cell repertoires in COVID-19. The CDR3 length is 15 residues. Per germline, CDR1 SGDLS and CDR2 YYNGEE. V trimming: 0 bases; J trimming: 2 bases; junction bases outside the gene matches: 3. Libraries were prepared by immunoSEQ multiplex PCR; TCRdb keeps only in-frame clonotypes and omits some of them. The table records about 350,000 clones, 75% to 90% of them present only once. The chain combines TRBV9 with TRBJ2-3; 7 bases match TRBD1. The TCR originated in a woman in her sixties with COVID-19, enrolled during active disease. The sequenced sample was peripheral blood. Here the CDR3 reads CASSVVGQTTDTQYF. The CDR3 nucleotides read TGTGCCAGCAGCGTAGTGGGACAGACCACAGATACGCAGTATTTT.